This is a list of T cell receptor beta chains from one sample in a study of T cell changes during pregnancy in multiple sclerosis. TCRdb's table, derived via immunoSEQ multiplex PCR, lists solely in-frame clones and lacks some. The table has approximately 49,000 clones, approximately 92% seen once. The sample was CD4+ T cells from peripheral blood mononuclear cells, taken in the second trimester of pregnancy. The receptor source for this set is a female donor in good health, enrolled as a control in a pregnancy study. Both conserved end residues are part of each CDR3. The D gene is left open where the match is weak.

d_call	v_call	j_call	cdr3_length	cdr3_nt	cdr3_aa
TRBD2	TRBV7-2	TRBJ2-3	17	TGTGCCAGCAGCTTACTGACCAGGGCCGGGGGGACAGATACGCAGTATTTT	CASSLLTRAGGTDTQYF
TRBD2	TRBV29-1	TRBJ2-1	15	TGCAGCGTTGAAACTAGCGGGGGGCCTTACAATGAGCAGTTCTTC	CSVETSGGPYNEQFF
TRBD2	TRBV9	TRBJ2-3	18	TGTGCCAGCAGCGGAGACCCCTATAGCGGGAGCGAAACAGATACGCAGTATTTT	CASSGDPYSGSETDTQYF
.	TRBV11-3	TRBJ2-1	15	TGTGCCAGCAGCTTAGGGGCAGGGCCCGGCAATGAGCAGTTCTTC	CASSLGAGPGNEQFF
TRBD2	TRBV7-2	TRBJ2-1	16	TGTGCCAGCAGCGCCGGACTAGCGGGAGGGCCTGGTGAGCAGTTCTTC	CASSAGLAGGPGEQFF
TRBD1	TRBV13	TRBJ1-3	17	TGTGCCAGCAGCTCGTGGGACAGGGCTTACTCTGGAAACACCATATATTTT	CASSSWDRAYSGNTIYF
TRBD1	TRBV28	TRBJ1-6	18	TGTGCCAGCAGTTTATCAGGGGGCGCTGGGGGCGGAGGTTCACCCCTCCACTTT	CASSLSGGAGGGGSPLHF
TRBD1	TRBV4-3	TRBJ1-2	15	TGCGCCAGCAGCCAAGCCGCAGGGGGCATCTATGGCTACACCTTC	CASSQAAGGIYGYTF
TRBD2	TRBV4-2	TRBJ2-5	15	TGTGCCAGCAGCCAGGGAGCGGGAGTAGGAGAGACCCAGTACTTC	CASSQGAGVGETQYF
.	TRBV18	TRBJ2-7	13	TGTGCCAGCTCACCATTATCAGGGTACGAGCAGTACTTC	CASSPLSGYEQYF
TRBD1	TRBV4-3	TRBJ1-6	19	TGCGCCAGCAGCCAAGGTTACGGGACAGGGGACGGCTGGAATTCACCCCTCCACTTT	CASSQGYGTGDGWNSPLHF
.	TRBV4-1	TRBJ1-5	14	TGCGCCAGCAGCCAAGACAGGGTGGGGCAGCCCCAGCATTTT	CASSQDRVGQPQHF
.	TRBV7-2	TRBJ2-5	15	TGTGCCAGCACCCCGGGAAGGTCCTCTGGGGTGACCCAGTACTTC	CASTPGRSSGVTQYF